These 17 T cell receptor beta chains came from one sample sequenced in a study of blood T cell repertoires in COVID-19. Method: immunoSEQ multiplex PCR; TCRdb's copy keeps in-frame clones and lacks some. The sample records over 85,000 clones, around 90% being singletons. Specimen: peripheral blood. The source of these receptors is a woman between 50 and 59 years old with COVID-19, enrolled during active disease.

CDR3 residues: CASSPPGSAGAQEQFF. CDR3 coding DNA: TGTGCCAGCAGCCCCCCTGGGAGTGCGGGGGCCCAAGAGCAGTTCTTC. This chain connects TRBV7-3 to TRBJ2-1, with D tentatively TRBD2 (7 bases). The germline CDR1 and CDR2 sequences are SGHTA and FQGTGA. The length of the CDR3 is 16 residues. Trimming removed 5 bases at V and 10 bases at J, with 24 bases between.

The V gene is TRBV5-4, the J gene TRBJ2-3; D gene ambiguous. V was shortened by 2 bases and J by 5 bases, with 6 bases between the two germline ends. CDR1 is SGHNT, CDR2 YYREEE, per germline (reference sequence). The CDR3 consists of 12 residues. DNA for the CDR3: TGTGCCAGCAGCTTTCCTCTAGATACGCAGTATTTT. Protein product: CASSFPLDTQYF.

This clone was seen once. The chain recombines TRBV6-1 with TRBJ1-2; D unclear. CDR1 is MNHNS and CDR2 is SASEGT in the germline V gene. The CDR3 consists of 13 residues. V was pared by 0 bases and J by 2 bases, with 4 bases between. CDR3 residues: CASSEAQNYGYTF. CDR3 in DNA: TGTGCCAGCAGTGAAGCACAGAACTATGGCTACACCTTC.

This rearrangement joins TRBV5-4 to TRBJ2-1; 15 bases fit TRBD2. CDR3 length equals 14 residues. V gave up 3 bases and J gave up 9 bases; unmatched junction bases: 1. CDR1 is SGHNT, CDR2 YYREEE, per germline (reference sequence). CDR3 sequence: CASSSGLAGGEQFF. The DNA of the CDR3 is TGTGCCAGCAGCTCGGGACTAGCGGGGGGTGAGCAGTTCTTC.

This clone was detected only once. This chain uses TRBV6-5 with TRBJ2-3; 9 bases are shared with TRBD1. The CDR3 spans 15 residues. Germline assignment: CDR1 MNHEY and CDR2 SVGAGI. Trimming removed 8 bases from V and 3 bases from J; junction bases left unmatched: 9. The CDR3 DNA reads as TGTGCCAGCCGTTTACGGGGACAGGGAACAGATACGCAGTATTTT. It encodes CASRLRGQGTDTQYF.

The rearrangement joins TRBV7-9 to TRBJ2-3, with D maybe TRBD1 (5 bases). Germline-derived CDR1 and CDR2 are SEHNR and FQNEAQ (reference sequence). The CDR3 is 13 amino acids. Trimming cost V 5 bases and J 2 bases, with 8 bases left between them. CDR3 nucleotide sequence: TGTGCCAGCAGCCTAGGACACACAGATACGCAGTATTTT. As protein: CASSLGHTDTQYF.

This chain links TRBV4-1 with TRBJ2-1; 10 nucleotides align to TRBD2. Trimming cost V 0 bases and J 7 bases; bases outside gene matches: 9. Germline V lookup: CDR1 MGHRA, CDR2 YSYEKL. The CDR3 length is 17 residues. CDR3 nucleotide sequence: TGCGCCAGCAGCCAAGAGGGTCTAGCGGGGGTCTGGAATGAGCAGTTCTTC. This encodes CASSQEGLAGVWNEQFF.

This chain connects TRBV4-1 to TRBJ2-4, with D hard to call. The germline V gene encodes CDR1 MGHRA and CDR2 YSYEKL. V was cut by 1 base and J by 0 bases, with 13 bases left in between. CDR3 length: 17 residues. For the CDR3, the DNA is TGCGCCAGCAGCCAAGGAGTGTTGGTTCTAGCCAAAAACATTCAGTACTTC. It codes for CASSQGVLVLAKNIQYF.

The chain joins TRBV29-1 to TRBJ2-7, with D perhaps assigned TRBD1 or TRBD2 (5 bases each). With 5 bases removed from V and 4 bases from J, the gap between germline ends came to 9 bases. The CDR3 is 11 amino acids. Germline V gene data show CDR1 as SQVTM and CDR2 as ANQGSEA. The CDR3 protein is CSVKGEYEQYF. The DNA for the CDR3 is TGCAGCGTTAAAGGGGAGTACGAGCAGTACTTC.

The V gene is TRBV4-3, the J gene TRBJ1-4; maybe TRBD1 (5 bases). The CDR3 covers 15 residues. Trimming pared 1 base from V and 2 bases from J, leaving 8 bases between. Germline V gene lookup returns CDR1 LGHNA and CDR2 YSLEER. CDR3 protein: CASSQARVTNEKLFF. The DNA for the CDR3 is TGCGCCAGCAGCCAAGCCAGGGTTACTAATGAAAAACTGTTTTTT.

V is TRBV19 and J is TRBJ2-3, with 7 bases fitting TRBD1. The length of the CDR3 is 15 residues. With 6 bases clipped from V and 0 bases from J, the junction kept 6 bases outside the gene matches. CDR1 is LNHDA and CDR2 is SQIVND in the germline V gene (reference sequence). CDR3 loop: CASRETGPSTDTQYF. The CDR3 nucleotides are TGTGCCAGTAGGGAGACAGGGCCAAGCACAGATACGCAGTATTTT. The full variable domain, completed using reference TRBV19 and TRBJ2-3, is DGGITQSPKYLFRKEGQNVTLSCEQNLNHDAMYWYRQDPGQGLRLIYYSQIVNDFQKGDIAEGYSVSREKKESFPLTVTSAQKNPTAFYLCASRETGPSTDTQYFGPGTRLTVL.

The rearrangement links TRBV18 to TRBJ1-2; D is possibly TRBD1 (6 bases). This CDR3 has 15 residues. The V and J ends lost 3 bases and 6 bases respectively, with 17 bases between them. Germline values: CDR1 KGHSH, CDR2 LQKENI. The CDR3 spells CASSPQDSGRDGYTF. The CDR3 DNA reads as TGTGCCAGCTCACCTCAGGACAGTGGTAGGGATGGCTACACCTTC. Full variable domain (remainder filled in from reference TRBV18 and TRBJ1-2): NAGVMQNPRHLVRRRGQEARLRCSPMKGHSHVYWYRQLPEEGLKFMVYLQKENIIDESGMPKERFSAEFPKEGPSILRIQQVVRGDSAAYFCASSPQDSGRDGYTFGSGTRLTVV.

This chain joins TRBV3-1 (or the pseudogene TRBV3-2) and TRBJ2-3; 12 nucleotides line up with TRBD2. With V trimmed by 5 bases and J by 2 bases, 5 bases remained unmatched. Per germline, CDR1 LGHDT and CDR2 YNNKEL (reference sequence). CDR3 length: 16 amino acids. The CDR3 region has the DNA TGTGCCAGCAGCTCCCTAGCGGGGGGGATCACAGATACGCAGTATTTT. Its translation is CASSSLAGGITDTQYF.

The chain joins TRBV7-9 to TRBJ2-1; TRBD2 matches 12 bases. Trimming cost V 1 base and J 10 bases; bases outside gene matches: 11. Germline loops: CDR1 SEHNR, CDR2 FQNEAQ (reference sequence). The CDR3 is 17 amino acids. CDR3 bases: TGTGCCAGCAGCTTAGGATCCCTAGCGGGGGGGCCAGAAGAGCAGTTCTTC. Protein sequence: CASSLGSLAGGPEEQFF.

This chain joins TRBV2 and TRBJ1-4; tentatively, D is TRBD1 (5 bases). The CDR3 contains 15 residues. Trimming took off 7 bases at V and 0 bases at J, with 12 bases between the two ends. CDR1 is SNHLY and CDR2 is FYNNEI in the germline V gene. As DNA, the CDR3 is TGTGCCAGCACGGGGGAACCCTCAACTAATGAAAAACTGTTTTTT. Protein: CASTGEPSTNEKLFF.

The gene calls are TRBV5-1 and TRBJ1-1; D may be TRBD1 (6 bases). Germline CDR1 SGHRS, CDR2 YFSETQ. Trimming removed 6 bases from V and 5 bases from J, with 11 bases in between. The CDR3 extends over 12 amino acids. CDR3 DNA: TGCGCCAGCACCATGGACAGTACTGAAGCTTTCTTT. This translates into CASTMDSTEAFF.

CDR3 in DNA: TGTGCCAGCAGCTTTGGGGACTCTCCGGACGAGCAGTACTTC. Translated: CASSFGDSPDEQYF. The chain uses TRBV7-3 and TRBJ2-7; D might be TRBD2 (6 bases). Trimming shortened V by 3 bases and J by 5 bases, and 14 bases separated the two germline ends. CDR1 is SGHTA, CDR2 FQGTGA, per germline. The CDR3 runs to 14 residues.